This T cell receptor (beta chain) emerged from a study of shared clonotypes between healthy human individuals. Study-wide findings and caveats: Estimated clonotype richness was generally higher in naive than memory subsets. Large depth notwithstanding, sorted-subset sequencing proved incomplete by rarefaction. In several donors, about 5% of naive CD4 clonotypes appeared in common.

The assay was run at deep level. Repertoires were generated with immunoSEQ multiplex PCR, while TCRdb's copy carries only in-frame clones and drops some. The sample contains some 630,000 clones, about three quarters of which appear only once. Looked up from germline, CDR1 is MNHNS and CDR2 is SASEGT. There are 15 residues in the CDR3. The germline V and J ends were trimmed by 1 base and 5 bases, with 15 bases remaining between them. As for this clone: The antigen is undetermined.

The V gene is TRBV6-1, the J gene TRBJ2-7, with D possibly being TRBD1 (5 bases). Material for sequencing was memory CD4+ T cells sorted from blood. This sample's subset: CD45RA-negative fraction. This sequence was found in a woman in her 30s in good health. The chain's CDR3 is CASSEGRQGAHEQYF. The DNA for the CDR3 is TGTGCCAGCAGTGAAGGCCGGCAGGGTGCCCACGAGCAGTACTTC.